The text below deals with one T cell receptor (beta chain). The sample is drawn from a study of blood T cells in healthy people across ages. Isolated per sample were at least 6 million PBMCs. Per sample, no less than 5 micrograms of total RNA were extracted. V trimming: 6 bases; J trimming: 3 bases; junction bases outside the gene matches: 6. The CDR3 totals 14 residues. Germline V gives CDR1 MNHNS, CDR2 SASEGT. PCR was performed a second time for about 7 to 12 cycles using a sample-barcoded 5' primer and a J-beta primer mix. Via MiXCR, TCRdb re-called the 5' RACE reads, giving one row per CDR3 protein. The table includes approximately 880,000 distinct CDR3 sequences, 48% detected once.

Source material: blood. This receptor was obtained from a man aged 25 to 40 in good health. The rearrangement uses TRBV6-1 and TRBJ1-1; 8 bases fit TRBD1. The CDR3 is CASSELTGDTEAFF. In DNA, the CDR3 is TGTGCCAGCAGCGAGCTGACAGGGGACACTGAAGCTTTCTTT.